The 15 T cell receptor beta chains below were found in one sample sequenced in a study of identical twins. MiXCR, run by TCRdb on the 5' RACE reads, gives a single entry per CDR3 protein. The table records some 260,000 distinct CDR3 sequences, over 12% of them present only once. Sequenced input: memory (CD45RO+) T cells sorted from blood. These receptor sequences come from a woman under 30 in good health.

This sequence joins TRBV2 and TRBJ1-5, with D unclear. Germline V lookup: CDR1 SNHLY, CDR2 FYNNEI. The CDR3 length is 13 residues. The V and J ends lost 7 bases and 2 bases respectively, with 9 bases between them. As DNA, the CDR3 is TGTGCCAGCAAGGTTATGGGCAATCAGCCCCAGCATTTT. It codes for CASKVMGNQPQHF. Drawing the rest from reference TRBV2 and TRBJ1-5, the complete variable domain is EPEVTQTPSHQVTQMGQEVILRCVPISNHLYFYWYRQILGQKVEFLVSFYNNEISEKSEIFDDQFSVERPDGSNFTLKIRSTKLEDSAMYFCASKVMGNQPQHFGDGTRLSIL.

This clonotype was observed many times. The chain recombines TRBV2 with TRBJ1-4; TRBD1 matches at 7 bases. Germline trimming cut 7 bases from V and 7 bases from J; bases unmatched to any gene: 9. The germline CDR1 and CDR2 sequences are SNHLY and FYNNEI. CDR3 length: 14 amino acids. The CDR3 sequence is CASKQEGASEKLFF. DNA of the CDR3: TGTGCCAGCAAGCAAGAGGGGGCGTCTGAAAAACTGTTTTTT.

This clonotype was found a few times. This CDR3 reads CASTPDGRPDTGELFF. As DNA, the CDR3 is TGTGCCAGCACCCCGGACGGCCGCCCGGACACCGGGGAGCTGTTTTTT. This chain connects TRBV28 to TRBJ2-2, with D unresolved. CDR3 length: 16 amino acids. Looked up from germline, CDR1 is MDHEN and CDR2 is SYDVKM. V gave up 7 bases and J gave up 3 bases, with 18 bases separating them.

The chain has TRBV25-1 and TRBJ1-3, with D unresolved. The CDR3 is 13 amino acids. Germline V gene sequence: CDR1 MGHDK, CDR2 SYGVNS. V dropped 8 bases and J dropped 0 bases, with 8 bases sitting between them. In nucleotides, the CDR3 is TGTGCCAGCCTCGCCCTCTCTGGAAACACCATATATTTT. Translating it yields CASLALSGNTIYF.

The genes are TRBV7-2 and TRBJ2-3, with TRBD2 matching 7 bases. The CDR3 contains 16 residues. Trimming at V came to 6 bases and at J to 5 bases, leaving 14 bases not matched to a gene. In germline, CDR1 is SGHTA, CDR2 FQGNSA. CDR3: CASRFGSGLAVDTQYF. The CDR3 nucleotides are TGTGCCAGCAGGTTCGGAAGCGGGCTAGCGGTAGATACGCAGTATTTT.

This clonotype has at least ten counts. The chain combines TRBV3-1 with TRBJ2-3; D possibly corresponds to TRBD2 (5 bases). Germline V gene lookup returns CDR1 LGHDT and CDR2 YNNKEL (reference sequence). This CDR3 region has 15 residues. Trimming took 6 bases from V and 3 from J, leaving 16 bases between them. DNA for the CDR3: TGTGCCAGCAGTCGACTCATACTAGGGACAGATACGCAGTATTTT. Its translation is CASSRLILGTDTQYF.

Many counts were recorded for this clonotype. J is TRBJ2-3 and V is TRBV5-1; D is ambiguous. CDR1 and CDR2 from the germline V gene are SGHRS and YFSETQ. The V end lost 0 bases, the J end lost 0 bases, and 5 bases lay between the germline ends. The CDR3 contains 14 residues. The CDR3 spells CASSLGMSTDTQYF. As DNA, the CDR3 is TGCGCCAGCAGCTTGGGGATGAGCACAGATACGCAGTATTTT.

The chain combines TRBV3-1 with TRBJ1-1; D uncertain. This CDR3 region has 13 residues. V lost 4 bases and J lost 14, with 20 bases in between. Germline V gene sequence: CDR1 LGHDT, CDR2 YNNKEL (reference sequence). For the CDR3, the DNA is TGTGCCAGCAGCCGCACCACGAAGGACCCGCCATTCTTT. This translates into CASSRTTKDPPFF.

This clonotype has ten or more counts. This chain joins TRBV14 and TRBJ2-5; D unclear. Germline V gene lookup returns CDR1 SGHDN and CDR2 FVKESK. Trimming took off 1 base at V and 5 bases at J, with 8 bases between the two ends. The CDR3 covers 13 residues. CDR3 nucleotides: TGTGCCAGCAGCCAAGCGATACGGGAGACCCAGTACTTC. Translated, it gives CASSQAIRETQYF.

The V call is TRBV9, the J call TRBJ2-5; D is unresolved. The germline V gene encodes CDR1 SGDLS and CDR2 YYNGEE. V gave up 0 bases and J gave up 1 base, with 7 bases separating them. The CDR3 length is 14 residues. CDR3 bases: TGTGCCAGCAGCGTAGGGCCTAGCCAAGAGACCCAGTACTTC. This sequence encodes CASSVGPSQETQYF.

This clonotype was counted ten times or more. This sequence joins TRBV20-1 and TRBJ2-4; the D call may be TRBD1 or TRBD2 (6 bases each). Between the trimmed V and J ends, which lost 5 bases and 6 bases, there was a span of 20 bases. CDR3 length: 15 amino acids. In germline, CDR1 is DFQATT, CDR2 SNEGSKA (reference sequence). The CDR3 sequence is CSAGAPLEGGNIQYF. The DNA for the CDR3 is TGCAGTGCTGGGGCCCCTCTTGAGGGGGGAAACATTCAGTACTTC.

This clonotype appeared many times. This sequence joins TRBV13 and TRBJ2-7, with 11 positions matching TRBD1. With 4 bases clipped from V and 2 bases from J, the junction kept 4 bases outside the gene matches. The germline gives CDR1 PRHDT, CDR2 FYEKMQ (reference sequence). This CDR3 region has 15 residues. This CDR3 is CASSYRTGGAYEQYF. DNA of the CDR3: TGTGCCAGCAGCTACCGGACAGGGGGCGCCTACGAGCAGTACTTC.

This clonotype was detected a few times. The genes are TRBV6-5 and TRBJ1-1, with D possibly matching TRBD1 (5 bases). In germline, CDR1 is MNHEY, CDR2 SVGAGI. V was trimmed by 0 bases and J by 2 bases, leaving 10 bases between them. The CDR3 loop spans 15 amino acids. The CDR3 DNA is TGTGCCAGCAGTTACTCAGCAGGGACCAACACTGAAGCTTTCTTT. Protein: CASSYSAGTNTEAFF.

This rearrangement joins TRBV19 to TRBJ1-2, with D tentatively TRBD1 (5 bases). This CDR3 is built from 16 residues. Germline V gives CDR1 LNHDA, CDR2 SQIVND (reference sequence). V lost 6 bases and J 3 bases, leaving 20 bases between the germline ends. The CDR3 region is CASSPGRSHGDYGYTF. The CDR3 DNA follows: TGTGCCAGTAGCCCGGGACGGTCGCATGGGGACTATGGCTACACCTTC. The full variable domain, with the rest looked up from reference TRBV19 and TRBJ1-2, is DGGITQSPKYLFRKEGQNVTLSCEQNLNHDAMYWYRQDPGQGLRLIYYSQIVNDFQKGDIAEGYSVSREKKESFPLTVTSAQKNPTAFYLCASSPGRSHGDYGYTFGSGTRLTVV.

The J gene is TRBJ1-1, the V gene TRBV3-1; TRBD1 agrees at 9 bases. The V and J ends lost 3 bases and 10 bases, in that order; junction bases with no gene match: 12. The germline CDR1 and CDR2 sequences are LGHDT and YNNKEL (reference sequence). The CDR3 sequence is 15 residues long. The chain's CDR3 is CASSQGGQGRARAFF. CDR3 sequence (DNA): TGTGCCAGCAGCCAGGGGGGACAGGGAAGGGCCAGAGCTTTCTTT.